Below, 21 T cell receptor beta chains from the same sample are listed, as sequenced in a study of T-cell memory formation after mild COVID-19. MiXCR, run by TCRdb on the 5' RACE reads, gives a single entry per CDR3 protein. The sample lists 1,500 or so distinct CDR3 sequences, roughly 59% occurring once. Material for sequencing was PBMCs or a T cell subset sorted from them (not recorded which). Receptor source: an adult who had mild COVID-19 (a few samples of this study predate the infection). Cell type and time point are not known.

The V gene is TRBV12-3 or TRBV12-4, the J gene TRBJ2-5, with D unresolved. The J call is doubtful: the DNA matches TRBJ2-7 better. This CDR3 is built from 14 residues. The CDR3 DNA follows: TGTGCCAGCAGTTTGGCGAGCAGTACCAACGAGCAGTACTTC. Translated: CASSLASSTNEQYF.

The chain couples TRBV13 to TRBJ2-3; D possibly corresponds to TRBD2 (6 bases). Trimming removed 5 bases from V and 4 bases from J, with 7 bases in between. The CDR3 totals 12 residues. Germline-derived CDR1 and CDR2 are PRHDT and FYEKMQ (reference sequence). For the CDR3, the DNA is TGTGCCAGCAGCCGGAGGGCAGATACGCAGTATTTT. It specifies CASSRRADTQYF.

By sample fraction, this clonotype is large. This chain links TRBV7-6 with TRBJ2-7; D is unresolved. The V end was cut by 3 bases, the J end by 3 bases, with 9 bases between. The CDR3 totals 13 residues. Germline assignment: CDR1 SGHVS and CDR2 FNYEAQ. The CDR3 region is CASSFGSNYEQYF. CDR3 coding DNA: TGTGCCAGCAGCTTTGGCAGTAACTACGAGCAGTACTTC. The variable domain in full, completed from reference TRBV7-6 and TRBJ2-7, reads GAGVSQSPRYKVTKRGQDVALRCDPISGHVSLYWYRQALGQGPEFLTYFNYEAQQDKSGLPNDRFSAERPEGSISTLTIQRTEQRDSAMYRCASSFGSNYEQYFGPGTRLTVT.

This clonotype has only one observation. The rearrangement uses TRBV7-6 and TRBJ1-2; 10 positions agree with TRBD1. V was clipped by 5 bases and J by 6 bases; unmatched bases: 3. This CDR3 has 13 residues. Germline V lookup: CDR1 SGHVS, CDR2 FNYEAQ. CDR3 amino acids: CASSQTGGHGYTF. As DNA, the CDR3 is TGTGCCAGCAGCCAGACAGGGGGCCATGGCTACACCTTC.

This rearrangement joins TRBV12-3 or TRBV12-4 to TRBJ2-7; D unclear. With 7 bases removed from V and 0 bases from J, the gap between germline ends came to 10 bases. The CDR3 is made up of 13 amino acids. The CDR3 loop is CASNRFGSYEQYF. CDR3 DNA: TGTGCCAGCAACCGGTTTGGCTCCTACGAGCAGTACTTC.

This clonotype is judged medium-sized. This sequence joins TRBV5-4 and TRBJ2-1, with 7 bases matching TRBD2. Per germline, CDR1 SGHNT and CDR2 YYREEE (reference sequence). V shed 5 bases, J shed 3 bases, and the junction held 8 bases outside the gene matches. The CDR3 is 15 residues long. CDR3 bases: TGTGCCAGCAGGCCTGGACTAGAGGTCTACAATGAGCAGTTCTTC. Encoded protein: CASRPGLEVYNEQFF.

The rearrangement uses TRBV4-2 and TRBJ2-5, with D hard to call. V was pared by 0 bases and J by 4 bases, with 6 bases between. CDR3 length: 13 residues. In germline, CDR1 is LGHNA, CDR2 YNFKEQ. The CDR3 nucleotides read TGTGCCAGCAGCCAAGATCCCCGAGAGACCCAGTACTTC. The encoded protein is CASSQDPRETQYF.

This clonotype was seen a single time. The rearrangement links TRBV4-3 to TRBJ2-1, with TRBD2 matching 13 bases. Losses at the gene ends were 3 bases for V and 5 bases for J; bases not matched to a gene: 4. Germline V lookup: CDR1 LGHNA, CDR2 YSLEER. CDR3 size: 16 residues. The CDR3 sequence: CASSQTSGGPNNEQFF. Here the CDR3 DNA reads TGCGCCAGCAGCCAGACTAGCGGGGGGCCCAACAATGAGCAGTTCTTC.

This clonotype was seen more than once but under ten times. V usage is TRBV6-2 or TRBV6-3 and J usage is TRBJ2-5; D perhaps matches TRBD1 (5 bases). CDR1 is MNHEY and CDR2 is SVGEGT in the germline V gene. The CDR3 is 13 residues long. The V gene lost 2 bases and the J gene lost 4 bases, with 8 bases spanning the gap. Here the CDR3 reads CASSYDSRETQYF. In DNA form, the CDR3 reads TGTGCCAGCAGTTACGACAGCCGAGAGACCCAGTACTTC.

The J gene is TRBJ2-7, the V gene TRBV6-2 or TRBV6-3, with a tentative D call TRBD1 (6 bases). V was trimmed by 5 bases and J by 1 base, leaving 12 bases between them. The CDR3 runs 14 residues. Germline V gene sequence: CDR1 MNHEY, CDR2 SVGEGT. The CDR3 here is CASSLPDSSYEQYF. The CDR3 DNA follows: TGTGCCAGCAGTCTGCCGGACAGTTCCTACGAGCAGTACTTC.

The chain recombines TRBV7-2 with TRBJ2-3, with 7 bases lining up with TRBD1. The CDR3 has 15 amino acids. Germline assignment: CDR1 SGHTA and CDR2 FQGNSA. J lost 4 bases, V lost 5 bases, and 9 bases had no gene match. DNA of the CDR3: TGTGCCAGCAGCCCCGGGGCAGGGGGTCCAGATACGCAGTATTTT. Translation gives CASSPGAGGPDTQYF.

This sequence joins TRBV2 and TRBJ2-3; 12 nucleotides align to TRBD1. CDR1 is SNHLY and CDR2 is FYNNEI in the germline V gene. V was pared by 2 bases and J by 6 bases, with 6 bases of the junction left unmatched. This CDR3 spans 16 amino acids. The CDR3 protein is CASSERDRGLADTQYF. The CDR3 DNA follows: TGTGCCAGCAGTGAAAGGGACAGGGGGCTGGCGGATACGCAGTATTTT.

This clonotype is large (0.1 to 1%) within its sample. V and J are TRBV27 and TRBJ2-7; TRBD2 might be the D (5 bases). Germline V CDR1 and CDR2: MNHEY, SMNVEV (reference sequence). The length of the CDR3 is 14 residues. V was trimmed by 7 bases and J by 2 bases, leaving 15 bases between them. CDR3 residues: CASKREADPYEQYF. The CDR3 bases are TGTGCCAGCAAAAGAGAAGCGGACCCCTACGAGCAGTACTTC.

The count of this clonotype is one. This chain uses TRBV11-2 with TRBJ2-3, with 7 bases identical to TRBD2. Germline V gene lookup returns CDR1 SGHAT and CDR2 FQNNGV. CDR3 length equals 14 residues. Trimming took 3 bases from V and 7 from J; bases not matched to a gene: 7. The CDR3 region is CASSFSGSGNTQYF. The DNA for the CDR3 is TGTGCCAGCAGCTTTAGCGGGTCGGGTAATACGCAGTATTTT.

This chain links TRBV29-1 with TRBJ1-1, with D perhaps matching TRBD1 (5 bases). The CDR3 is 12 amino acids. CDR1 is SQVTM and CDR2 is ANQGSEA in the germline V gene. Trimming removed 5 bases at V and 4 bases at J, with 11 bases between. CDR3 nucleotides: TGCAGCGTTAAGGGGCAGTTCACTGAAGCTTTCTTT. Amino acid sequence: CSVKGQFTEAFF.

DNA of the CDR3: TGTGCCAGCAGTGAGGGAGGCTACATTCAGTACTTC. Translation gives CASSEGGYIQYF. The J gene is TRBJ2-4, the V gene TRBV2, with D possibly TRBD2 on 6 matching bases. V lost 3 bases to trimming and J lost 8 bases, with 8 bases between them. CDR3 length: 12 residues. Germline loops: CDR1 SNHLY, CDR2 FYNNEI.

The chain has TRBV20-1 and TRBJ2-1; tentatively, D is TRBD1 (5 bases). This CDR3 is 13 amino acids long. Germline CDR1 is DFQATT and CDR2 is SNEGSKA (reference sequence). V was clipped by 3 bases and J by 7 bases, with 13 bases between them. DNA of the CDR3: TGCAGTGCTAGCCAGGGATGGGGAAATGAGCAGTTCTTC. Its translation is CSASQGWGNEQFF.

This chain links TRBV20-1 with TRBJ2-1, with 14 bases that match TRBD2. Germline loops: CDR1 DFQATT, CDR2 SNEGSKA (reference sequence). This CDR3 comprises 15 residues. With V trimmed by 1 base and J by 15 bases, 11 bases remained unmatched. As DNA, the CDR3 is TGCAGTGCTAGAGCCCCCGGACTAGCGGGAGGTTTGCGGTTCTTC. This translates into CSARAPGLAGGLRFF.

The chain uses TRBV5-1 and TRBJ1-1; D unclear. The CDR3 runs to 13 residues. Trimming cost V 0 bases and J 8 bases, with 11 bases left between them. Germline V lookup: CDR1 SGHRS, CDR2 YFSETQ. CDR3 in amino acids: CASSLDLTTEAFF. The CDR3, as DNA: TGCGCCAGCAGCTTGGACCTTACGACCGAAGCTTTCTTT.

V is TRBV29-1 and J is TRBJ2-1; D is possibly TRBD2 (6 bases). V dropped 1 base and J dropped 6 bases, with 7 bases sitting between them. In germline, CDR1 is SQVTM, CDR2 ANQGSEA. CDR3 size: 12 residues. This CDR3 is CSVEGGTNEQFF. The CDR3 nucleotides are TGCAGCGTTGAAGGCGGGACCAATGAGCAGTTCTTC.

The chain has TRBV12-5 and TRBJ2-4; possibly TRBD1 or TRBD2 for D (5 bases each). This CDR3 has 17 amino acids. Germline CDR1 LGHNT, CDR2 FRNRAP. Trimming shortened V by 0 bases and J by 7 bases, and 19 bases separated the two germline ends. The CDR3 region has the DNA TGTGCTAGTGGTTTGGTGGTATGGGGGTCAGCAAGGAACATTCAGTACTTC. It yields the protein CASGLVVWGSARNIQYF.